This T cell receptor (beta chain) was identified in a study of beta chain features in type 1 diabetes. Study-level results: Type 1 diabetes patients had fewer VDJ junction insertions and more deletions. It was among patients, rather than healthy donors, that naive, central memory and Treg TCRB repertoires appeared more similar. In all four CD4+ subsets, TCRB CDR3 length was significantly, moderately reduced in type 1 diabetes.

This clone was seen more than once but under ten times. What it recognizes is unknown. V was clipped by 6 bases and J by 0 bases, with 4 bases between them. This CDR3 has 12 residues. Germline CDR1 is MNHEY and CDR2 is SMNVEV (reference sequence). Expressed TCRB transcripts were sequenced because the isolated RNA had all been reverse transcribed beforehand. Naive, central memory and regulatory T cell samples yielded around 3.6 million reads on average. The repertoire was sequenced with immunoSEQ multiplex PCR; TCRdb's copy has only in-frame clones and lacks some. The data contain a few hundred thousand clones, approximately 16% of them seen just once; the ten biggest clones take up about 0.018%.

Sequencing was carried out using naive CD4+ T cells from blood. The clonotype comes from a woman in her late teens or twenties in good health. The chain is built from TRBV27 and TRBJ2-3; no firm D call. The DNA for the CDR3 is TGTGCCAGCAGGCGAAGCACAGATACGCAGTATTTT. It is translated as CASRRSTDTQYF.